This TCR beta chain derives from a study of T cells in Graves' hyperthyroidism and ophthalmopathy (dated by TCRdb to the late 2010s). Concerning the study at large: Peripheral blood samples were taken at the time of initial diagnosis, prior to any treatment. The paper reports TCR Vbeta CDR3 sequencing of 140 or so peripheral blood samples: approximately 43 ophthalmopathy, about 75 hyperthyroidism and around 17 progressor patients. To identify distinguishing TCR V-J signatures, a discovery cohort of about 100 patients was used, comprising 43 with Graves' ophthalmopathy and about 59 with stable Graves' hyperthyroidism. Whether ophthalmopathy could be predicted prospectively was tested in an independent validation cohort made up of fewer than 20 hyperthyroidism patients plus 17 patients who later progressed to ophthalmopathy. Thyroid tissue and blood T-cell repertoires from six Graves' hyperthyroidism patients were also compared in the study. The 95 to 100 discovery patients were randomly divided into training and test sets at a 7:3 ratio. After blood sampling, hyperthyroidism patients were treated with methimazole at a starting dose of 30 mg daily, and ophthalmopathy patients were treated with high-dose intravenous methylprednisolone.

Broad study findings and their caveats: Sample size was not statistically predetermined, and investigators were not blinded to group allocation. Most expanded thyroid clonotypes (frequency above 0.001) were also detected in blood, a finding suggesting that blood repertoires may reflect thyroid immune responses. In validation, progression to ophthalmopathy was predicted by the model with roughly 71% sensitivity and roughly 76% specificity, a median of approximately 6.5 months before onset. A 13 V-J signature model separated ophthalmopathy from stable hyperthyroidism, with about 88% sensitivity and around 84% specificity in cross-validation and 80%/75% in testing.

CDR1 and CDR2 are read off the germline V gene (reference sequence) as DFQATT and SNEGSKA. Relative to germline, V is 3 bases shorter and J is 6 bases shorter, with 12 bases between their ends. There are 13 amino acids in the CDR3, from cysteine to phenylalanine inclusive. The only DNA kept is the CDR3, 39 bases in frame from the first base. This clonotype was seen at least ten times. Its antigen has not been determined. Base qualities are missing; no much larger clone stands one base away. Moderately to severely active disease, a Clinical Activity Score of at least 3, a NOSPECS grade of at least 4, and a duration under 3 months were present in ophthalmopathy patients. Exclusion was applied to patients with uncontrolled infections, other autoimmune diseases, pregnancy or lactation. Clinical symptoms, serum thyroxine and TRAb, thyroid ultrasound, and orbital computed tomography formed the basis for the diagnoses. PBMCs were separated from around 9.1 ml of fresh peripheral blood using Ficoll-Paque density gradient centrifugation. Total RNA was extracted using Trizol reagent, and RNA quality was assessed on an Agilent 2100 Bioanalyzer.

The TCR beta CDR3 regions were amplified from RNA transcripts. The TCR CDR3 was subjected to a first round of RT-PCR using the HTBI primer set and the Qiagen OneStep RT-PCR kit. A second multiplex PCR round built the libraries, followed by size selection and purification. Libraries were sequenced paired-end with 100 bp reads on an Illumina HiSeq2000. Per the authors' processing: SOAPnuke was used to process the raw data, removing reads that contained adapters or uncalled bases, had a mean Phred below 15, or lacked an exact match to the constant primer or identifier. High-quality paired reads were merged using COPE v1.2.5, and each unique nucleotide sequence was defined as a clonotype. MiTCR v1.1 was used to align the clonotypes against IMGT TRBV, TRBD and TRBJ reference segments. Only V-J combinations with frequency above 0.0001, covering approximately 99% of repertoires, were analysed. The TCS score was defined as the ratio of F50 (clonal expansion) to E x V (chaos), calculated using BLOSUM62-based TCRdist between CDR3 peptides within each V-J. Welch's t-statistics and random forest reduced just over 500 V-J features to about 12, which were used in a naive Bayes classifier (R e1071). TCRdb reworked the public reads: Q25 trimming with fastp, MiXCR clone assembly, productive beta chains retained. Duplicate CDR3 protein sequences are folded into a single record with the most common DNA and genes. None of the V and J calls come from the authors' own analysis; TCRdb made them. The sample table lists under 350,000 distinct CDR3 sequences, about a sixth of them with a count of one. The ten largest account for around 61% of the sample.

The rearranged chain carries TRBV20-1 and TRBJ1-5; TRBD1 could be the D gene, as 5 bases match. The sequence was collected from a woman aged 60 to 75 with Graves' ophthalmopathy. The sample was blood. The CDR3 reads CSASGRAAQPQHF. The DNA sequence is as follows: TGCAGTGCTAGCGGCAGGGCGGCTCAGCCCCAGCATTTT.